Each of the 10 T cell receptor beta chains below was sequenced from the same sample in a study of blood T cell repertoires in COVID-19 (TCRdb year 2020). Library preparation employed the immunoSEQ multiplex PCR assay. The clones in this table, taken by TCRdb from immuneACCESS, are in-frame only. Not every clone is retained; where verified, under half of the shortfall comes from an unresolved V gene, and the cause of the rest is unknown. The sample records about 250,000 clones, around 85% of which are singletons. Clones ranked in the top ten supply around 9.8% of the sample. Material: PBMCs or T cells enriched from blood (not recorded which). The source is a woman aged 45-65 years with acute COVID-19.

The chain carries TRBV19 and TRBJ2-2, with 9 bases aligning to TRBD1. This CDR3 comprises 15 residues. The germline gives CDR1 LNHDA, CDR2 SQIVND (reference sequence). The ends lost 5 bases at V and 3 bases at J; junction bases unmatched: 4. Written as DNA, the CDR3 is TGTGCCAGTAGTCATAGGACAGGGGACACCGGGGAGCTGTTTTTT. It is translated as CASSHRTGDTGELFF.

The chain couples TRBV4-3 to TRBJ2-7; perhaps TRBD1 as D (5 bases). In germline, CDR1 is LGHNA, CDR2 YSLEER. The length of the CDR3 is 16 residues. The V end lost 0 bases, the J end lost 3 bases, and 15 bases lay between the germline ends. The CDR3 sequence: CASSQDGRECGYEQYF. CDR3 nucleotides: TGCGCCAGCAGCCAAGATGGCAGGGAATGCGGCTACGAGCAGTACTTC.

The chain uses TRBV19 and TRBJ2-1; 7 bases are shared with TRBD1. V gave up 1 base and J gave up 2 bases; unmatched junction bases: 5. The CDR3 consists of 16 residues. Germline V gives CDR1 LNHDA, CDR2 SQIVND (reference sequence). In DNA, the CDR3 is TGTGCCAGTAGTATAGGAGGGGGCCTTGCCTACAATGAGCAGTTCTTC. This gives the protein CASSIGGGLAYNEQFF.

This sequence joins TRBV4-3 and TRBJ2-2; no clear D gene. This CDR3 comprises 16 residues. Germline V lookup: CDR1 LGHNA, CDR2 YSLEER. V lost 5 bases and J 0 bases, leaving 13 bases between the germline ends. The CDR3 is CASSTRRISNTGELFF. CDR3 DNA: TGCGCCAGCAGCACACGCCGTATTTCGAACACCGGGGAGCTGTTTTTT.

Concerning this clone itself: The same CDR3 is also encoded by other DNA sequences in this sample. This chain joins TRBV7-2 and TRBJ1-2, with 12 bases matching TRBD1. The CDR3 covers 15 residues. V shed 4 bases and J 2 bases; nucleotides not matched to a gene: 2. Germline V lookup: CDR1 SGHTA, CDR2 FQGNSA. CDR3 sequence (DNA): TGTGCCAGCAGCTCGGGGACAGGGGGCAACTATGGCTACACCTTC. This sequence encodes CASSSGTGGNYGYTF.

This clone was seen only once. The chain combines TRBV7-3 with TRBJ2-5; possible D gene TRBD2, 6 bases. Germline V gene data show CDR1 as SGHTA and CDR2 as FQGTGA. V gave up 4 bases and J gave up 2 bases, with 8 bases separating them. The CDR3 totals 13 residues. CDR3 sequence reads: CASSSGSQETQYF. CDR3 DNA sequence: TGTGCCAGCAGCTCCGGGAGTCAAGAGACCCAGTACTTC.

The chain joins TRBV10-3 to TRBJ2-1; TRBD1 matches at 8 bases. From germline, CDR1 is ENHRY and CDR2 SYGVKD. The CDR3 is made up of 20 amino acids. The trim removed 0 bases at V and 5 bases at J, leaving 18 bases unmatched. DNA for the CDR3: TGTGCCATCAGTGAGTCAGCGGGTGGACAGGGAGAGGGGTCACACAATGAGCAGTTCTTC. It translates to CAISESAGGQGEGSHNEQFF.

This clone was detected only once. CDR3 protein: CASSPQRGGISNEQFF. The CDR3 nucleotides are TGTGCCAGCAGCCCACAGCGGGGGGGCATCTCCAATGAGCAGTTCTTC. The chain recombines TRBV7-3 with TRBJ2-1, with 10 bases that match TRBD2. Germline trimming cut 5 bases from V and 6 bases from J; bases unmatched to any gene: 10. The length of the CDR3 is 16 residues. Germline V gene lookup returns CDR1 SGHTA and CDR2 FQGTGA.

The gene calls are TRBV19 and TRBJ1-3; D may be TRBD1 (5 bases). This CDR3 comprises 14 residues. Between the trimmed V and J ends, which lost 3 bases and 3 bases, there was a span of 9 bases. CDR1 and CDR2 (germline): LNHDA, SQIVND (reference sequence). The CDR3 DNA reads as TGTGCCAGTAGTATGGGGACTCTTGGAAACACCATATATTTT. This translates into CASSMGTLGNTIYF.

The chain couples TRBV7-2 to TRBJ1-4; a possible D gene is TRBD1 (6 bases). The CDR3 length is 13 residues. V was trimmed by 2 bases and J by 8 bases, leaving 9 bases between them. The germline CDR1 and CDR2 sequences are SGHTA and FQGNSA. The CDR3 is CASSLLQGEKLFF. In nucleotides, the CDR3 is TGTGCCAGCAGCTTATTACAGGGAGAAAAACTGTTTTTT. Filled out from reference TRBV7-2 and TRBJ1-4, the complete variable domain reads GAGVSQSPSNKVTEKGKDVELRCDPISGHTALYWYRQSLGQGLEFLIYFQGNSAPDKSGLPSDRFSAERTGGSVSTLTIQRTQQEDSAVYLCASSLLQGEKLFFGSGTQLSVL.